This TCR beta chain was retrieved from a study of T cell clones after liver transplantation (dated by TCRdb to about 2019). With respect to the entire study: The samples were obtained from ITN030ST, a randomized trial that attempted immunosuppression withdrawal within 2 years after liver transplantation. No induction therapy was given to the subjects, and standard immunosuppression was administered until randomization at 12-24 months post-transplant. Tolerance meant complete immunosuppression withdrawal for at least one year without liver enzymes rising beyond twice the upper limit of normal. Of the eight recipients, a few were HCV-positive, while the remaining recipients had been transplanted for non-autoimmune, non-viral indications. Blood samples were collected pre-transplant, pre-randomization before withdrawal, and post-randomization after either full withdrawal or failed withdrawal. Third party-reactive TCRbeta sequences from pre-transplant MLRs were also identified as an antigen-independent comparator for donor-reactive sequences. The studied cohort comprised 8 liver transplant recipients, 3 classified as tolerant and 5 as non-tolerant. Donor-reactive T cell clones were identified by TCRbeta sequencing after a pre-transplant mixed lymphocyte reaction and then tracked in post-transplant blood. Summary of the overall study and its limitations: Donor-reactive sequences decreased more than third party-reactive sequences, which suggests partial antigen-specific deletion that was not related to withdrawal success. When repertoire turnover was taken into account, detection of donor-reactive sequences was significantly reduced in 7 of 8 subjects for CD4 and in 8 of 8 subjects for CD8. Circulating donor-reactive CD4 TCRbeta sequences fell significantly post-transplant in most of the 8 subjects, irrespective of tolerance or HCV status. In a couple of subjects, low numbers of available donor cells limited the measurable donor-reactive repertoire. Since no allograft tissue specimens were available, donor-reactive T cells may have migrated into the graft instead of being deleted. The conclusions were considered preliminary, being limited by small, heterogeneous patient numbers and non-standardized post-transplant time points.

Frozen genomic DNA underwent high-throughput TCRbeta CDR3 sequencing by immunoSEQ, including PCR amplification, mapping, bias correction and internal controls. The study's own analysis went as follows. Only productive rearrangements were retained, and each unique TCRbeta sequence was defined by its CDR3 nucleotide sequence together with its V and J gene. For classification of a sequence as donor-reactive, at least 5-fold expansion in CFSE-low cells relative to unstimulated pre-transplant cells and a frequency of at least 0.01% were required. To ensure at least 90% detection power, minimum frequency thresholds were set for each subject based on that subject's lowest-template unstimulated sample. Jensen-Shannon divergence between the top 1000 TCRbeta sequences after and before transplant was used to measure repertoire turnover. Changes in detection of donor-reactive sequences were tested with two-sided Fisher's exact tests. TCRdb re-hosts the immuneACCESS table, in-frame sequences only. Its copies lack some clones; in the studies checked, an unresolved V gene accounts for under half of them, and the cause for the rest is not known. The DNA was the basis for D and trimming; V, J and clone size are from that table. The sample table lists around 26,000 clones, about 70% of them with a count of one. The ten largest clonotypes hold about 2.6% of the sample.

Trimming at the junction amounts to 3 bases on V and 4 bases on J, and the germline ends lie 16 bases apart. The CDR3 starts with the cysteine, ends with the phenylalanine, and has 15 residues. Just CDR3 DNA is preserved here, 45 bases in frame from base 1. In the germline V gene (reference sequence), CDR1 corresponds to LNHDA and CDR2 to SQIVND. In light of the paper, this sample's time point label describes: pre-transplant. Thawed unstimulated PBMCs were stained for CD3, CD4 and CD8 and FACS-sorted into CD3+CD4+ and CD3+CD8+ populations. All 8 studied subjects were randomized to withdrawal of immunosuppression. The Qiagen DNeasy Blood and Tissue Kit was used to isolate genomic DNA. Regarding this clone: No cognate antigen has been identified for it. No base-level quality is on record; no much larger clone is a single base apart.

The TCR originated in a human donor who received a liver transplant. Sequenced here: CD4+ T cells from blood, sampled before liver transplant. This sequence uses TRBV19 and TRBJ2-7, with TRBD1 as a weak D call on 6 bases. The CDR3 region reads CASSIFPRQGYEQYF. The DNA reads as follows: TGTGCCAGTAGTATCTTCCCACGGCAGGGGTACGAGCAGTACTTC.